This T cell receptor beta chain was recovered during a study of shared clonotypes between healthy human individuals. Study-level background: Donor ages ranged 18 to 49 years: two women, a few men. Each donor's CD4 naive and CD4 memory cells filled three plates apiece, CD8 naive two, and CD8 memory one. Study-level results: Investigators expected sequencing depth to affect clonotype sharing among donors. Generally, naive subsets came out with larger estimated richness than memory subsets.

Naive CD8 cells lacked CD45RO, underwent positive selection for CCR7 and left out terminally differentiated effector memory CD45RA+ cells. V shed 6 bases, J shed 5 bases, and the junction held 5 bases outside the gene matches. The CDR3 consists of 13 residues. Germline values: CDR1 SQVTM, CDR2 ANQGSEA. This clone was detected only once. Its target is unknown. Assay: immunoSEQ multiplex PCR; the TCRdb copy retains only in-frame clones and omits some. The table has 2 million to 2.5 million clones, approximately 94% seen once; the top ten hold under 2%. The source material was naive CD8+ T cells from PBMCs. The V and J genes are TRBV29-1 and TRBJ2-5, with 11 bases fitting TRBD1. The TCR was taken from a man between 18 and 29 years old in good health. Some clones in this sample may be carry-over from other donors' samples. DNA of the CDR3: TGCAGCGTCGGACAGGGGGCGGGGGAGACCCAGTACTTC. Translating it yields CSVGQGAGETQYF.